This TCR beta chain was identified in a study of control samples from healthy donors and cancer patients. This clone came up a few times. The germline gives CDR1 SGHDN, CDR2 FVKESK. V was pared by 1 base and J by 7 bases, with 11 bases between. CDR3 size: 14 residues. The table came from immunoSEQ multiplex PCR; TCRdb's copy has only in-frame clones and leaves some out. The sample yields about 160,000 clones, roughly 90% seen once. The sample comprised blood. The TCR comes from a man under 40 in good health. The chain combines TRBV14 with TRBJ2-4; a weak D match, TRBD2 (7 bases). This CDR3 reads CASSQGGGGNIQYF. The CDR3 DNA follows: TGTGCCAGCAGCCAAGGGGGGGGCGGGAACATTCAGTACTTC. The variable domain in full, with the rest retrieved from reference TRBV14 and TRBJ2-4, is EAGVTQFPSHSVIEKGQTVTLRCDPISGHDNLYWYRRVMGKEIKFLLHFVKESKQDESGMPNNRFLAERTGGTYSTLKVQPAELEDSGVYFCASSQGGGGNIQYFGAGTRLSVL.